One sample yielded the 3 T cell receptor beta chains listed below, sequenced in a study of blood T cells in healthy people across ages (dated by TCRdb to between 2014 and 2017). Libraries came from 5' RACE. For sequencing, an Illumina HiSeq 2500 was employed. A second PCR of roughly 6 to 11 cycles was performed with a sample-barcoded 5' primer and a J-beta primer mix. The raw public data were reprocessed by TCRdb itself: fastp quality trimming at Q25, MiXCR clonotype calling, in-frame beta chains only. Identical CDR3 protein sequences are pooled into one entry, listed with their most common genes and DNA. The sample profile shows roughly 800,000 distinct CDR3 sequences; approximately 25% of them were found once. The ten largest clones represent roughly 3.5% of the sample. The data were also submitted as part of a second study, on T cells of mothers and their children.

The sequenced material came from blood. Every receptor here comes from a boy aged 10-17 years in good health.

Concerning this clonotype itself: Its ends do not fully match the called genes, so a read error is possible. The chain links TRBV19 to TRBJ2-2; no firm D call. The CDR3 runs to 14 residues. Looked up from germline, CDR1 is LNHDA and CDR2 is SQIVND (reference sequence). The CDR3 DNA is TGTGCCTGTAGTAAGGTCGGGTTCCCCGGGGAGCTGTTTTTT. It is translated as CACSKVGFPGELFF.

The chain carries TRBV12-5 and TRBJ2-1; no clear D gene. Trimming took off 8 bases at V and 10 bases at J, with 6 bases between the two ends. Germline-derived CDR1 and CDR2 are LGHNT and FRNRAP. The CDR3 spans 9 residues. In DNA form, the CDR3 reads TGTGCTAGTATCGAGGAGCAGTTCTTC. Residues: CASIEEQFF.

V is TRBV18 and J is TRBJ1-5, with TRBD1 matching over 8 bases. The CDR3 contains 16 residues. V was pared by 3 bases and J by 1 base, with 5 bases of the junction left unmatched. The germline V gene encodes CDR1 KGHSH and CDR2 LQKENI. As DNA, the CDR3 is TGTGCCAGCTCACCCCAGGGGGCGCAGAGCAATCAGCCCCAGCATTTT. This codes for CASSPQGAQSNQPQHF.